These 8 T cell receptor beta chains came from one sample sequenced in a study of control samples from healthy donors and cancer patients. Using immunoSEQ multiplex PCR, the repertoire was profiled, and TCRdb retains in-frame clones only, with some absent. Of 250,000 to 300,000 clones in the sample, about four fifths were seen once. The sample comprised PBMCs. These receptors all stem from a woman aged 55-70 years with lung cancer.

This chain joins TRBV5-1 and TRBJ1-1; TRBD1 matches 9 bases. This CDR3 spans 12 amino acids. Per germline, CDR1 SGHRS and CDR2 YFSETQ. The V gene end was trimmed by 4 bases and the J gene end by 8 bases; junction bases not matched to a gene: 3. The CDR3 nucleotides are TGCGCCAGCAGCCCCGGGACAGGGGAAGCTTTCTTT. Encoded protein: CASSPGTGEAFF. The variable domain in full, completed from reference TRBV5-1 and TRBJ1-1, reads KAGVTQTPRYLIKTRGQQVTLSCSPISGHRSVSWYQQTPGQGLQFLFEYFSETQRNKGNFPGRFSGRQFSNSRSEMNVSTLELGDSALYLCASSPGTGEAFFGQGTRLTVV.

This CDR3 reads CASSQESLNTGELFF. CDR3 sequence (DNA): TGTGCCAGCAGCCAAGAGAGCTTGAACACCGGGGAGCTGTTTTTT. The chain carries TRBV2 and TRBJ2-2; the D is unclear. The germline V gene has CDR1 SNHLY and CDR2 FYNNEI. The CDR3 consists of 15 residues. Between the trimmed V and J ends, which lost 6 bases and 1 base, there was a span of 12 bases.

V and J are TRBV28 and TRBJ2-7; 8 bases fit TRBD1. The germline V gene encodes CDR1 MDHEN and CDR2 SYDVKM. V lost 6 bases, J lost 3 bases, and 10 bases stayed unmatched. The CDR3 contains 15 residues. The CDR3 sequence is CASSLPLDRDYEQYF. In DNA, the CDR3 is TGTGCCAGCAGCTTACCCCTGGACAGGGACTACGAGCAGTACTTC.

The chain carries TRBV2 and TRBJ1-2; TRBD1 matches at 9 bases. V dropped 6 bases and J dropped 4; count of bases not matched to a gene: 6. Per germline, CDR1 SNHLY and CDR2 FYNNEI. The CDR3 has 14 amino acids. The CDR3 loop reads CASRYRGQGYGYTF. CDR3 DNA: TGTGCCAGCAGATACAGGGGGCAAGGCTATGGCTACACCTTC. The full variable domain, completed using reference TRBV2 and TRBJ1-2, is EPEVTQTPSHQVTQMGQEVILRCVPISNHLYFYWYRQILGQKVEFLVSFYNNEISEKSEIFDDQFSVERPDGSNFTLKIRSTKLEDSAMYFCASRYRGQGYGYTFGSGTRLTVV.

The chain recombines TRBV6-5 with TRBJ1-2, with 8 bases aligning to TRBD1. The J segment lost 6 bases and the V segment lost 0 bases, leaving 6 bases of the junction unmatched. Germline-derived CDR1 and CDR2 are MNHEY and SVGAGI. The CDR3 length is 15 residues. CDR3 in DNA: TGTGCCAGCAGTTACTCGAGCCAGGGGGCGAATGGCTACACCTTC. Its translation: CASSYSSQGANGYTF.

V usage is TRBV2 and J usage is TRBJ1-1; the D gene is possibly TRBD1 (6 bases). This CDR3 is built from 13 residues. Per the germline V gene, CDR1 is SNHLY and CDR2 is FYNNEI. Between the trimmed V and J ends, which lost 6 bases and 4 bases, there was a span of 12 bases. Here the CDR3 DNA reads TGTGCCAGCAGAGAGGGGGGGATCACTGAAGCTTTCTTT. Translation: CASREGGITEAFF.

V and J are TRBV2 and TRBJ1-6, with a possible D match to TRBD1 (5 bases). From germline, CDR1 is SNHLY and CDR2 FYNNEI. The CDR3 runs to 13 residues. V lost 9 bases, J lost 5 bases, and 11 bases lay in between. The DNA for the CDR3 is TGTGCCAGTTCAACAGGAAATAATTCACCCCTCCACTTT. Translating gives CASSTGNNSPLHF.

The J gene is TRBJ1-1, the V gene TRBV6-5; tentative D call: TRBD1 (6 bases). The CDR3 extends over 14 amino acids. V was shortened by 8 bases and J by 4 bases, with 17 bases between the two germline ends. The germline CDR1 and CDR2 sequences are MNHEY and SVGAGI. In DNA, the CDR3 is TGTGCCAGCCCGCCGGAGGTAGGGGGCACTGAAGCTTTCTTT. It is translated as CASPPEVGGTEAFF.